These 29 T cell receptor beta chains were sequenced from one sample in a study of STAT5B mutations in CD4+ large granular lymphocyte leukemia. Profiling relied on immunoSEQ multiplex PCR, and the TCRdb table lists in-frame clones only, not all of them. There are around 50,000 clones in the sample; approximately 84% occur only once, and 0.35% lies in the top ten. Source material: CD4+ T cells from blood buffy coats. The source of these receptors is a human donor in good health.

In this sample, this clone turned up once. The chain links TRBV9 to TRBJ2-5, with TRBD2 identical over 8 bases. Losses at the gene ends were 3 bases for V and 1 base for J; bases not matched to a gene: 2. Looked up from germline, CDR1 is SGDLS and CDR2 is YYNGEE. The CDR3 runs to 14 residues. Here the CDR3 DNA reads TGTGCCAGCAGCGCCACTAGCGGCCAAGAGACCCAGTACTTC. Protein sequence: CASSATSGQETQYF.

This clone was picked up a small number of times. J is TRBJ1-3 and V is TRBV27, with D possibly TRBD1 on 5 matching bases. Trimming pared 3 bases from V and 4 bases from J, leaving 13 bases between. Per the germline V gene, CDR1 is MNHEY and CDR2 is SMNVEV (reference sequence). The CDR3 sequence is 15 residues long. The CDR3 reads CASSLRGTGGNTIYF. CDR3 DNA sequence: TGTGCCAGCAGTTTGAGGGGAACTGGAGGAAACACCATATATTTT.

This clone was counted only a few times. The CDR3 DNA sequence: TGTGCCAGCAGCTTAGTATCGGCGGCGGGGGCGGGTGAAAAACTGTTTTTT. Translated: CASSLVSAAGAGEKLFF. The J gene is TRBJ1-4, the V gene TRBV7-9; possible D gene TRBD1, 6 bases. The germline gives CDR1 SEHNR, CDR2 FQNEAQ (reference sequence). This CDR3 is 17 amino acids long. Trimming removed 1 base from V and 7 bases from J, with 19 bases in between. The variable domain in full, with the rest retrieved from reference TRBV7-9 and TRBJ1-4, is DTGVSQNPRHKITKRGQNVTFRCDPISEHNRLYWYRQTLGQGPEFLTYFQNEAQLEKSRLLSDRFSAERPKGSFSTLEIQRTEQGDSAMYLCASSLVSAAGAGEKLFFGSGTQLSVL.

The chain joins TRBV19 to TRBJ2-1, with D perhaps matching TRBD2 (6 bases). The V and J ends lost 7 bases and 0 bases respectively, with 19 bases between them. The CDR3 extends over 17 amino acids. CDR1 and CDR2 from the germline V gene are LNHDA and SQIVND (reference sequence). The DNA for the CDR3 is TGTGCCAGTACCGGGAAGCCGTCGGGGGTCTCCTACAATGAGCAGTTCTTC. Translating gives CASTGKPSGVSYNEQFF.

The V gene is TRBV11-3, the J gene TRBJ1-2; tentatively, D is TRBD1 (5 bases). V gave up 4 bases and J gave up 9 bases, with 18 bases separating them. CDR1 is SGHNT, CDR2 YENEEA, per germline. The CDR3 is 14 residues long. In nucleotides, the CDR3 is TGTGCCAGCAGCTCCGGGGCTGGGGCTCTCAGCTACACCTTC. The encoded protein is CASSSGAGALSYTF. Full variable domain (missing parts from reference TRBV11-3 and TRBJ1-2): EAGVVQSPRYKIIEKKQPVAFWCNPISGHNTLYWYLQNLGQGPELLIRYENEEAVDDSQLPKDRFSAERLKGVDSTLKIQPAELGDSAVYLCASSSGAGALSYTFGSGTRLTVV.

The chain joins TRBV18 to TRBJ2-7; no clear D gene. The germline gives CDR1 KGHSH, CDR2 LQKENI. V was trimmed by 1 base and J by 0 bases, leaving 7 bases between them. CDR3 size: 14 residues. The chain's CDR3 is CASSPRQNSYEQYF. The CDR3 nucleotides read TGTGCCAGCTCACCACGTCAGAACTCCTACGAGCAGTACTTC.

The V call is TRBV11-2, the J call TRBJ1-2, with unresolved D. V was clipped by 0 bases and J by 6 bases, with 14 bases between them. The CDR3 has 15 residues. Looked up from germline, CDR1 is SGHAT and CDR2 is FQNNGV. The chain's CDR3 is CASSLDGVPLNGYTF. The CDR3 DNA sequence: TGTGCCAGCAGCTTAGACGGTGTTCCGCTAAATGGCTACACCTTC.

The V gene is TRBV6-5, the J gene TRBJ2-7; D tentatively fits TRBD1 or TRBD2 (5 bases each). Trimming removed 2 bases from V and 5 bases from J, with 13 bases in between. The CDR3 loop spans 14 amino acids. Germline CDR1 is MNHEY and CDR2 is SVGAGI. The DNA for the CDR3 is TGTGCCAGCAGTTACGCGGGCGGCAGGGACGAGCAGTACTTC. It specifies CASSYAGGRDEQYF.

The chain joins TRBV30 to TRBJ1-4, with 10 bases that match TRBD1. In germline, CDR1 is GTSNPN, CDR2 SVGIG (reference sequence). CDR3 length: 16 residues. J gave up 8 bases and V 4 bases, and 13 bases lay outside the gene matches. The CDR3 loop is CAWNPRGTGVGEKLFF. The CDR3 region has the DNA TGTGCCTGGAACCCCCGAGGGACAGGGGTGGGGGAAAAACTGTTTTTT.

This chain uses TRBV19 with TRBJ2-5, with D possibly being TRBD2 (6 bases). The CDR3 is 17 residues long. The V gene lost 5 bases and the J gene lost 5 bases, with 24 bases spanning the gap. Germline values: CDR1 LNHDA, CDR2 SQIVND (reference sequence). The CDR3 loop reads CASSGVERALAQETQYF. The CDR3 DNA is TGTGCCAGTAGTGGGGTGGAGCGGGCCCTGGCCCAGGAGACCCAGTACTTC.

The rearrangement uses TRBV9 and TRBJ2-7; TRBD2 agrees at 10 bases. Germline V gene lookup returns CDR1 SGDLS and CDR2 YYNGEE. This CDR3 region has 14 residues. With V trimmed by 0 bases and J by 7 bases, 4 bases remained unmatched. CDR3 coding DNA: TGTGCCAGCAGCGTAGGGGGACTAGCGCGAGAGCAGTACTTC. Residues: CASSVGGLAREQYF.

This clone was seen once. This chain joins TRBV7-3 and TRBJ2-1; the match to TRBD2 covers 11 bases. V was clipped by 2 bases and J by 7 bases; unmatched bases: 1. This CDR3 has 14 amino acids. Germline V gives CDR1 SGHTA, CDR2 FQGTGA. The CDR3 here is CASSLGTSGNEQFF. The CDR3 DNA reads as TGTGCCAGCAGCTTAGGGACTAGCGGTAATGAGCAGTTCTTC.

This chain connects TRBV29-1 to TRBJ2-1, with 7 bases fitting TRBD1. The CDR3 extends over 14 amino acids. V lost 6 bases to trimming and J lost 12 bases; unmatched junction nucleotides: 17. The V gene's germline CDR1 is SQVTM and CDR2 ANQGSEA. Written as DNA, the CDR3 is TGCAGCGTGCGCACGGGACAGTCTTTGAGTTGGCAGTTCTTC. Amino acids: CSVRTGQSLSWQFF.

The chain carries TRBV18 and TRBJ2-3, with TRBD2 as a possible D gene (5 bases). Germline loops: CDR1 KGHSH, CDR2 LQKENI. The CDR3 contains 14 residues. V lost 4 bases and J 3 bases, leaving 11 bases between the germline ends. In nucleotides, the CDR3 is TGTGCCAGCTCACGGACTGGAGAGACAGATACGCAGTATTTT. This translates into CASSRTGETDTQYF.

The chain carries TRBV10-2 and TRBJ2-3, with D possibly called TRBD1 or TRBD2 (6 bases each). V lost 5 bases and J lost 1, with 10 bases in between. Looked up from germline, CDR1 is WSHSY and CDR2 is SAAADI. The CDR3 has 14 amino acids. The CDR3 protein is CASSRGLRTDTQYF. CDR3 in DNA: TGCGCCAGCAGTCGGGGGCTACGCACAGATACGCAGTATTTT.

This sequence joins TRBV7-2 and TRBJ1-1; unclear D gene. The CDR3 totals 13 residues. Germline loops: CDR1 SGHTA, CDR2 FQGNSA. The V gene lost 3 bases and the J gene lost 4 bases, with 9 bases spanning the gap. The CDR3 nucleotides read TGTGCCAGCAGCTTCGGAGTAGGCACTGAAGCTTTCTTT. The encoded protein is CASSFGVGTEAFF.

The chain joins TRBV4-1 to TRBJ2-3, with D tentatively TRBD2 (7 bases). The CDR3 spans 17 residues. V lost 0 bases and J lost 4, with 17 bases in between. CDR1 and CDR2 from the germline V gene are MGHRA and YSYEKL. The CDR3 nucleotides read TGCGCCAGCAGCCAAGAGCGAGTGGGGGGGCCTGCAGATACGCAGTATTTT. It yields the protein CASSQERVGGPADTQYF.

The J gene is TRBJ2-7, the V gene TRBV5-1; D is tentatively TRBD1 or TRBD2 (7 bases each). The CDR3 extends over 15 amino acids. The V gene lost 0 bases and the J gene lost 5 bases, with 15 bases spanning the gap. Per the germline V gene, CDR1 is SGHRS and CDR2 is YFSETQ. The CDR3 loop is CASSLGGGGLHEQYF. The CDR3 coding sequence is TGCGCCAGCAGCTTGGGGGGAGGGGGCTTGCACGAGCAGTACTTC.

The J gene is TRBJ2-7, the V gene TRBV27, with 10 bases lining up with TRBD2. V trimming: 4 bases; J trimming: 7 bases; junction bases outside the gene matches: 10. Germline V lookup: CDR1 MNHEY, CDR2 SMNVEV (reference sequence). The CDR3 loop spans 15 amino acids. The CDR3 protein is CASSSLLAGLREQYF. The CDR3 nucleotides read TGTGCCAGCAGTTCTTTACTAGCGGGATTGCGAGAGCAGTACTTC.

The V and J genes are TRBV7-3 and TRBJ2-5; D is ambiguous. The end of the DNA is better explained by TRBJ2-7, so the J call may be wrong. The CDR3 spans 13 residues. Germline loops: CDR1 SGHTA, CDR2 FQGTGA. The chain's CDR3 is CASSLSNDHEQYF. CDR3 sequence (DNA): TGTGCCAGCAGCTTATCTAACGACCACGAGCAGTACTTC.

The chain is built from TRBV28 and TRBJ1-1; possible D gene TRBD1, 6 bases. The V end lost 2 bases, the J end lost 7 bases, and 26 bases lay between the germline ends. This CDR3 has 18 residues. Germline V gene lookup returns CDR1 MDHEN and CDR2 SYDVKM. CDR3 region: CASSLVYFPYRDSYEAFF. For the CDR3, the DNA is TGTGCCAGCAGTTTAGTGTATTTCCCATACAGGGATTCATATGAAGCTTTCTTT. The entire variable domain, with the rest obtained from reference TRBV28 and TRBJ1-1, is as follows: DVKVTQSSRYLVKRTGEKVFLECVQDMDHENMFWYRQDPGLGLRLIYFSYDVKMKEKGDIPEGYSVSREKKERFSLILESASTNQTSMYLCASSLVYFPYRDSYEAFFGQGTRLTVV.

The chain has TRBV5-1 and TRBJ1-1; tentative D call: TRBD1 (5 bases). The V and J ends lost 0 bases and 3 bases respectively, with 12 bases between them. The CDR3 consists of 15 residues. Germline V CDR1 and CDR2: SGHRS, YFSETQ. The CDR3: CASSLEGRAHTEAFF. As DNA, the CDR3 is TGCGCCAGCAGCTTGGAGGGCAGGGCACACACTGAAGCTTTCTTT.

The chain combines TRBV18 with TRBJ1-2; D call uncertain. Germline V gene sequence: CDR1 KGHSH, CDR2 LQKENI. This CDR3 spans 14 amino acids. The V end was cut by 3 bases, the J end by 6 bases, with 14 bases between. CDR3 protein: CASSPQTRGDGYTF. For the CDR3, the DNA is TGTGCCAGCTCACCCCAGACGCGGGGAGATGGCTACACCTTC. Complete variable domain (other parts from reference TRBV18 and TRBJ1-2): NAGVMQNPRHLVRRRGQEARLRCSPMKGHSHVYWYRQLPEEGLKFMVYLQKENIIDESGMPKERFSAEFPKEGPSILRIQQVVRGDSAAYFCASSPQTRGDGYTFGSGTRLTVV.

This rearrangement joins TRBV6-1 to TRBJ1-4; a weak D match, TRBD1 (6 bases). CDR1 is MNHNS and CDR2 is SASEGT in the germline V gene. V was clipped by 1 base and J by 8 bases, with 14 bases between them. The CDR3 spans 15 residues. The CDR3 region has the DNA TGTGCCAGCAGTGAAGGGACAGCCCCTCGGGAAAAACTGTTTTTT. Its protein is CASSEGTAPREKLFF.

V gene TRBV6-1 combines with J gene TRBJ1-3, with 9 nucleotides matching TRBD1. The J segment lost 0 bases and the V segment lost 6 bases, leaving 3 bases of the junction unmatched. This CDR3 comprises 15 residues. Germline V gives CDR1 MNHNS, CDR2 SASEGT. CDR3 in DNA: TGTGCCAGCAGGCCGGGACAGGGCTCTGGAAACACCATATATTTT. Its translation: CASRPGQGSGNTIYF.

This rearrangement joins TRBV19 to TRBJ1-5; D gene uncertain. This CDR3 has 14 amino acids. V shed 3 bases and J shed 3 bases, with 9 bases lying between them. From germline, CDR1 is LNHDA and CDR2 SQIVND (reference sequence). The DNA of the CDR3 is TGTGCCAGTAGTATCGACGGAGACAATCAGCCCCAGCATTTT. This gives the protein CASSIDGDNQPQHF.

V is TRBV9 and J is TRBJ2-2; weak D call: TRBD2 (6 bases). This CDR3 region has 16 residues. Germline V gives CDR1 SGDLS, CDR2 YYNGEE. V was pared by 0 bases and J by 6 bases, with 15 bases between. The CDR3 DNA reads as TGTGCCAGCAGCGTAGGGCCACTAGCATCGGCCGGGGAGCTGTTTTTT. It specifies CASSVGPLASAGELFF.

The V and J genes are TRBV5-1 and TRBJ2-5; D ambiguous. Trimming removed 0 bases from V and 1 base from J, with 10 bases in between. Germline CDR1 and CDR2: SGHRS and YFSETQ. This CDR3 comprises 15 residues. The CDR3 loop reads CASSLALWGQETQYF. The CDR3 coding sequence is TGCGCCAGCAGCTTGGCTTTATGGGGCCAAGAGACCCAGTACTTC.

The chain couples TRBV15 to TRBJ2-3; the match to TRBD2 covers 13 bases. The CDR3 loop spans 17 amino acids. Germline CDR1 and CDR2: LNHNV and YYDKDF (reference sequence). The ends lost 3 bases at V and 3 bases at J; junction bases unmatched: 6. The CDR3 DNA is TGTGCCACCAGCAGTGCACGACTAGCGGGAGGAACAGATACGCAGTATTTT. Translated, it gives CATSSARLAGGTDTQYF.